The source of this TCR beta chain is a study of cytomegalovirus exposure and HLA in healthy donors. Germline loops: CDR1 MNHEY, CDR2 SMNVEV (reference sequence). The CDR3 length is 11 residues. V lost 10 bases to trimming and J lost 6 bases, with 10 bases between them. Researchers ran the PCR with 60 Vbeta and 13 Jbeta primers. The method was immunoSEQ multiplex PCR; TCRdb's version includes in-frame clones alone and lacks a portion of them. This repertoire shows about 90,000 clones, around 85% found once; its top ten account for 2% to 2.5%. This chain links TRBV27 with TRBJ2-1; perhaps TRBD1 as D (6 bases). Material: PBMCs. The sequence was obtained from a man aged 18-30 years in good health and CMV-seronegative. Here the CDR3 reads CATNRVNEQFF. CDR3 bases: TGTGCCACGAACAGGGTCAATGAGCAGTTCTTC.